The 12 T cell receptor beta chains below all came from one sample that was sequenced in a study of blood T cell repertoires in COVID-19. Data came from immunoSEQ multiplex PCR; TCRdb stores just in-frame clones and leaves some out. Of tens of thousands of clones detected, around four fifths appear once; the ten largest clones hold 9.5% to 10%. Specimen: peripheral blood. These receptors originate from a human donor in a cohort sampled during active COVID-19.

V usage is TRBV7-9 and J usage is TRBJ1-2; perhaps TRBD1 as D (6 bases). V shed 5 bases and J shed 8 bases, with 18 bases lying between them. The CDR3 is made up of 14 amino acids. Germline CDR1 SEHNR, CDR2 FQNEAQ (reference sequence). CDR3 bases: TGTGCCAGCAGCACTGGACAGTTCACAGGAGGCTACACCTTC. This translates into CASSTGQFTGGYTF.

This CDR3 reads CASSLNRGYGYTF. CDR3 sequence (DNA): TGTGCCAGCAGTTTAAACAGGGGCTATGGCTACACCTTC. The chain links TRBV28 to TRBJ1-2, with 7 bases matching TRBD1. Per the germline V gene, CDR1 is MDHEN and CDR2 is SYDVKM. With V trimmed by 2 bases and J by 4 bases, 1 base remained unmatched. This CDR3 comprises 13 residues.

The chain employs TRBV9 and TRBJ2-1; 15 bases map to TRBD2. The V and J ends lost 4 bases and 5 bases, in that order; junction bases with no gene match: 4. The CDR3 runs 16 residues. Per the germline V gene, CDR1 is SGDLS and CDR2 is YYNGEE. The CDR3 spells CASSLGLAGGDNEQFF. The CDR3 DNA sequence: TGTGCCAGCAGCCTCGGACTAGCGGGGGGGGACAATGAGCAGTTCTTC.

This rearrangement joins TRBV5-1 to TRBJ1-1; D is unclear. The CDR3 sequence is 12 residues long. The germline gives CDR1 SGHRS, CDR2 YFSETQ. The V gene lost 4 bases and the J gene lost 8 bases, with 12 bases spanning the gap. The CDR3 loop reads CASSSGTVEAFF. The CDR3 coding sequence is TGCGCCAGCAGCAGCGGTACCGTCGAAGCTTTCTTT.

V gene TRBV7-7 combines with J gene TRBJ2-6; TRBD1 aligns across 9 bases. This CDR3 is built from 17 residues. V was pared by 4 bases and J by 1 base, with 5 bases of the junction left unmatched. CDR1 is SSHAT and CDR2 is FNYEAQ in the germline V gene (reference sequence). CDR3 sequence: CASSSGQGKSGANVLTF. The DNA of the CDR3 is TGTGCCAGCAGCTCCGGACAGGGGAAGTCTGGGGCCAACGTCCTGACTTTC.

The V and J genes are TRBV10-3 and TRBJ2-7; a possible D gene is TRBD1 (5 bases). CDR1 ENHRY and CDR2 SYGVKD come from the germline V gene. V shed 5 bases and J shed 2 bases, with 10 bases lying between them. The CDR3 contains 13 residues. The CDR3 reads CAISQGAPYEQYF. As DNA, the CDR3 is TGTGCCATCAGTCAAGGGGCCCCCTACGAGCAGTACTTC.

The V call is TRBV18, the J call TRBJ2-7, with 9 positions matching TRBD2. Germline V gene sequence: CDR1 KGHSH, CDR2 LQKENI. The V segment lost 3 bases and the J segment 1 base; nucleotides outside the gene matches: 4. This CDR3 comprises 15 residues. CDR3 loop: CASSPTSGLSYEQYF. CDR3 nucleotides: TGTGCCAGCTCACCTACTAGCGGGCTTTCCTACGAGCAGTACTTC.

This rearrangement joins TRBV9 to TRBJ1-3; D is ambiguous. Trimming cost V 0 bases and J 5 bases, with 9 bases left between them. The CDR3 consists of 14 residues. Germline CDR1 reads SGDLS; CDR2 reads YYNGEE. The CDR3 loop reads CASSVDQDRNTIYF. CDR3 coding DNA: TGTGCCAGCAGCGTAGATCAGGATCGAAACACCATATATTTT.

The chain recombines TRBV9 with TRBJ2-1; TRBD2 agrees at 8 bases. CDR3 length: 17 amino acids. With 1 base clipped from V and 7 bases from J, the junction kept 13 bases outside the gene matches. Germline CDR1 reads SGDLS; CDR2 reads YYNGEE. This CDR3 is CASSVSSGGARTNEQFF. For the CDR3, the DNA is TGTGCCAGCAGCGTATCCAGCGGGGGAGCCAGGACGAATGAGCAGTTCTTC.

This clone was detected a few times. This chain uses TRBV6-5 with TRBJ1-2; D is unclear. Between the trimmed V and J ends, which lost 5 bases and 5 bases, there was a span of 6 bases. This CDR3 has 11 amino acids. Germline CDR1 is MNHEY and CDR2 is SVGAGI. The chain's CDR3 is CASSNGYGYTF. The CDR3 DNA sequence: TGTGCCAGCAGTAACGGGTATGGCTACACCTTC.

The chain links TRBV7-9 to TRBJ1-2; a possible D gene is TRBD1 (5 bases). The ends were cut back, 4 bases at V and 4 bases at J, with 19 bases in the middle. Per germline, CDR1 SEHNR and CDR2 FQNEAQ (reference sequence). The CDR3 runs to 16 residues. CDR3 nucleotides: TGTGCCAGCAGCTCTTATGGGGCGTTGGGCCTCTATGGCTACACCTTC. Translated, it gives CASSSYGALGLYGYTF. Full variable domain (missing parts from reference TRBV7-9 and TRBJ1-2): DTGVSQNPRHKITKRGQNVTFRCDPISEHNRLYWYRQTLGQGPEFLTYFQNEAQLEKSRLLSDRFSAERPKGSFSTLEIQRTEQGDSAMYLCASSSYGALGLYGYTFGSGTRLTVV.

The chain couples TRBV30 to TRBJ1-5; the D gene is possibly TRBD1 (5 bases). V was trimmed by 0 bases and J by 2 bases, leaving 11 bases between them. From germline, CDR1 is GTSNPN and CDR2 SVGIG (reference sequence). The CDR3 loop spans 15 amino acids. CDR3 sequence reads: CAWSVQGWGNQPQHF. The CDR3 nucleotides are TGTGCCTGGAGTGTTCAGGGCTGGGGCAATCAGCCCCAGCATTTT.